This T cell receptor (beta chain) was sequenced in a study of T cell responses to AZD1222 COVID-19 vaccine. V lost 1 base to trimming and J lost 0 bases, with 10 bases between them. The germline CDR1 and CDR2 sequences are MNHEY and SMNVEV (reference sequence). The CDR3 sequence is 15 residues long. Assay: immunoSEQ multiplex PCR; the TCRdb copy retains only in-frame clones and omits some. The top ten hold roughly 7% of the sample, which has fewer than 120,000 clones, 85% to 95% seen once. This rearrangement joins TRBV27 to TRBJ2-7; D call uncertain. The sample here was peripheral blood, taken on day 0 of AZD1222 vaccination. The TCR comes from an adult in good health. CDR3: CASSLYNSHSYEQYF. In DNA, the CDR3 is TGTGCCAGCAGTTTATATAACAGCCACTCCTACGAGCAGTACTTC.